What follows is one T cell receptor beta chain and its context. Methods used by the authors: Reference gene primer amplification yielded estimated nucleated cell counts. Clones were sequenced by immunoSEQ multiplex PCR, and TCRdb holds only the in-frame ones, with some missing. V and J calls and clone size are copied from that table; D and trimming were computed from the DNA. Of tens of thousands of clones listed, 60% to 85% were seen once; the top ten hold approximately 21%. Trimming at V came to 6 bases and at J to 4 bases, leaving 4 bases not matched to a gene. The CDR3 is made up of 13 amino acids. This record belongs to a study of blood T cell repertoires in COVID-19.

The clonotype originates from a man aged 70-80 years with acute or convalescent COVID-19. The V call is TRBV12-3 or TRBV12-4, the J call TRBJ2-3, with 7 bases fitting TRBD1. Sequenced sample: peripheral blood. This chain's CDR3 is CASRLQGPDTQYF. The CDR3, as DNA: TGTGCCAGCAGGCTACAGGGGCCAGATACGCAGTATTTT.